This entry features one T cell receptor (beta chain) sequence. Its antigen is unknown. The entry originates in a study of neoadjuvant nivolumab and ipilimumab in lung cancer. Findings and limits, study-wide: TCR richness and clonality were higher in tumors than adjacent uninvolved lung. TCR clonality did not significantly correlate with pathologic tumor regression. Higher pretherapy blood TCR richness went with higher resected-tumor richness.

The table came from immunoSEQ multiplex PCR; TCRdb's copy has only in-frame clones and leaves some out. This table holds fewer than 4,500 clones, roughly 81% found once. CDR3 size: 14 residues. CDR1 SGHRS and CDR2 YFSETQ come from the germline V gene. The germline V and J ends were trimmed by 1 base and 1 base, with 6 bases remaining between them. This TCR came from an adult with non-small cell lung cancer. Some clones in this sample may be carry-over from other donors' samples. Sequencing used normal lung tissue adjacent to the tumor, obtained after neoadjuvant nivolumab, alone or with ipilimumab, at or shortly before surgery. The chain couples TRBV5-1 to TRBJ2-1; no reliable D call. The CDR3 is CASSLRLSYNEQFF. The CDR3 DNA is TGCGCCAGCAGCTTGAGGCTTTCCTACAATGAGCAGTTCTTC.